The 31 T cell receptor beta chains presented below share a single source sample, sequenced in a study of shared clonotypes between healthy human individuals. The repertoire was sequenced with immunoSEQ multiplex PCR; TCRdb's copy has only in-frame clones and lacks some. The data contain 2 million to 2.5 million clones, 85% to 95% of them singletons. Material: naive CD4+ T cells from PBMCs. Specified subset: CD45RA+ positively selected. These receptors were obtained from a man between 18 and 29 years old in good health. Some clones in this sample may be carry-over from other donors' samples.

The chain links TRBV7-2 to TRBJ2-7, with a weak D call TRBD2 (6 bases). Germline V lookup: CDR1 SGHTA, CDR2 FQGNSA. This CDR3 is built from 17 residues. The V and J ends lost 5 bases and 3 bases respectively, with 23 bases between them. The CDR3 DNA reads TGTGCCAGCAGCCAAAGCCTTCGGGGAGGTAGGATCTACGAGCAGTACTTC. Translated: CASSQSLRGGRIYEQYF.

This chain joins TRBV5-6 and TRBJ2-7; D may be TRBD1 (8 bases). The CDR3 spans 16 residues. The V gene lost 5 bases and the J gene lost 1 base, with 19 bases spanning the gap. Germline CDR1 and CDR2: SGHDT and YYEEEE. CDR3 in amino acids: CASSKTGQGGSYEQYF. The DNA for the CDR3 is TGTGCCAGCAGTAAAACCGGACAGGGAGGGTCCTACGAGCAGTACTTC.

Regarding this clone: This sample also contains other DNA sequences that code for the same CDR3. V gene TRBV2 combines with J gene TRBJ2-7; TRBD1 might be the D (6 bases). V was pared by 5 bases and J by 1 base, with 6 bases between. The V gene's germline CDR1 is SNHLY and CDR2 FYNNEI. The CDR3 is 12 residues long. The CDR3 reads CASSTGSYEQYF. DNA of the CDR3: TGTGCCAGCAGTACAGGGTCCTACGAGCAGTACTTC.

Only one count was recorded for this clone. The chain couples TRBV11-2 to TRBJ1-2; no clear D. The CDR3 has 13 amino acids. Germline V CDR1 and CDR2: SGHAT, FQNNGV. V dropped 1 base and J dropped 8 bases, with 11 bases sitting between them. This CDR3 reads CASSLGPAGGYTF. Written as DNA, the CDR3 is TGTGCCAGCAGCTTAGGACCCGCGGGAGGCTACACCTTC. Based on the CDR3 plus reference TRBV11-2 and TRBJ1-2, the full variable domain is EAGVAQSPRYKIIEKRQSVAFWCNPISGHATLYWYQQILGQGPKLLIQFQNNGVVDDSQLPKDRFSAERLKGVDSTLKIQPAKLEDSAVYLCASSLGPAGGYTFGSGTRLTVV.

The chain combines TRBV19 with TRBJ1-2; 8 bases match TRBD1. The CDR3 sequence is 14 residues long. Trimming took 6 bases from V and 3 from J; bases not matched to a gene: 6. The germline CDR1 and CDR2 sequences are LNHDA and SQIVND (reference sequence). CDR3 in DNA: TGTGCCAGTAGGGACAGGGAGCGGGACTATGGCTACACCTTC. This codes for CASRDRERDYGYTF.

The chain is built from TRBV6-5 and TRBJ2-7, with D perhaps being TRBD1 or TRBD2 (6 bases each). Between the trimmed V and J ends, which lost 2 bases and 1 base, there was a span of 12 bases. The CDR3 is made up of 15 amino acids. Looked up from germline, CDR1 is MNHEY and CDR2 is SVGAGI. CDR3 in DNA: TGTGCCAGCAGTTACACAACAGGGAGGTCCTACGAGCAGTACTTC. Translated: CASSYTTGRSYEQYF.

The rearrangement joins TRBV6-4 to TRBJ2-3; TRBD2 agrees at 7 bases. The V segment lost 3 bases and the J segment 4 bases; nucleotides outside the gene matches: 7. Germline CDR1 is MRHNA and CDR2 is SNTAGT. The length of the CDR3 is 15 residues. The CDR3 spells CASSDGGSIADTQYF. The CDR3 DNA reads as TGTGCCAGCAGTGATGGCGGGAGTATTGCAGATACGCAGTATTTT.

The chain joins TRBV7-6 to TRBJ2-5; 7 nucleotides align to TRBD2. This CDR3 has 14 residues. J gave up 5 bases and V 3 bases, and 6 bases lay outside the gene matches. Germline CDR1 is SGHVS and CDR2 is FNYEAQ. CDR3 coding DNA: TGTGCCAGCAGCTTGGGAGGGCATCTGGAGACCCAGTACTTC. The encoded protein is CASSLGGHLETQYF.

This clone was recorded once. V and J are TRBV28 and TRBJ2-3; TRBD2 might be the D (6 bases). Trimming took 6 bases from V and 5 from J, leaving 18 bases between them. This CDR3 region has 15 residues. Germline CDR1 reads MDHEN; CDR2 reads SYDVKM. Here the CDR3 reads CASRVTSPRVDTQYF. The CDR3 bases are TGTGCCAGCAGGGTGACTAGTCCCCGTGTAGATACGCAGTATTTT.

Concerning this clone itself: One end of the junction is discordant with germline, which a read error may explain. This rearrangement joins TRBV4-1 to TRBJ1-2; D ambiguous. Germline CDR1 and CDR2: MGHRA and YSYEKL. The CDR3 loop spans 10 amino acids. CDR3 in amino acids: CASSQDWEGF. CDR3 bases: TGCGCCAGCAGCCAAGACTGGGAGGGCTTC.

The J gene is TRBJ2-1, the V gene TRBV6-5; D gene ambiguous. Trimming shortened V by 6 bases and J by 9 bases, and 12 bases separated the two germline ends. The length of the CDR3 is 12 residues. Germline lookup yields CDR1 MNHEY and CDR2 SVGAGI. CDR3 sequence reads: CASRRSRGEQFF. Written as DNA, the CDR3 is TGTGCCAGCAGACGAAGTAGAGGTGAGCAGTTCTTC.

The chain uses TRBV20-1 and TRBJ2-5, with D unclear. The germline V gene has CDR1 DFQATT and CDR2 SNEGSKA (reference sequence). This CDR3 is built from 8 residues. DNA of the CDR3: TGCAGCCTAGAGACCCAGTACTTC. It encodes CSLETQYF.

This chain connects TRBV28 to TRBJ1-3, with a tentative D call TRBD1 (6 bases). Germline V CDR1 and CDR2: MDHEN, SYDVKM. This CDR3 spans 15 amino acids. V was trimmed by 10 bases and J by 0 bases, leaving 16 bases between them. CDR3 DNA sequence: TGTGCCATCAACCGGGACACCAACTCTGGAAACACCATATATTTT. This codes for CAINRDTNSGNTIYF.

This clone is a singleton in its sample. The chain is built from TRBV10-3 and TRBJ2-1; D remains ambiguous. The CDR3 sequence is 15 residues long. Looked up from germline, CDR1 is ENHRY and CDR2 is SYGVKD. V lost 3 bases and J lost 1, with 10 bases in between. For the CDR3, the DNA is TGTGCCATCAGTGACAGACGGCGATCCTACAATGAGCAGTTCTTC. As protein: CAISDRRRSYNEQFF.

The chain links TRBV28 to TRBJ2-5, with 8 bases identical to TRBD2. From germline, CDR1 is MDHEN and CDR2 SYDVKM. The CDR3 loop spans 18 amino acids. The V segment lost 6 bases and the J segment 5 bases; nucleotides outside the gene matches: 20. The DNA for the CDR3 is TGTGCCAGCAGAGTTTCGATTGTTGACGGGAGGGTGGGGGAGACCCAGTACTTC. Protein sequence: CASRVSIVDGRVGETQYF.

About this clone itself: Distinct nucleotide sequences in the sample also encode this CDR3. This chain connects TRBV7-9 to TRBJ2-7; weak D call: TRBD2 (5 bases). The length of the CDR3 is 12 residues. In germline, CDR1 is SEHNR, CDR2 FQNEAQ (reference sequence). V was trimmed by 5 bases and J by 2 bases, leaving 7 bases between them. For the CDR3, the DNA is TGTGCCAGCAGCCGGGAAACCTACGAGCAGTACTTC. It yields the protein CASSRETYEQYF.

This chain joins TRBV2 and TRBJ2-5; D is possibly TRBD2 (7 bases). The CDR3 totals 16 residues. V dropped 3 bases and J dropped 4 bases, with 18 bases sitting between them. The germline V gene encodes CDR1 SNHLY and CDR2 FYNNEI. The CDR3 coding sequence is TGTGCCAGCAGTGAGGGTTCGGGGCGGGGGCGAGAGACCCAGTACTTC. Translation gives CASSEGSGRGRETQYF.

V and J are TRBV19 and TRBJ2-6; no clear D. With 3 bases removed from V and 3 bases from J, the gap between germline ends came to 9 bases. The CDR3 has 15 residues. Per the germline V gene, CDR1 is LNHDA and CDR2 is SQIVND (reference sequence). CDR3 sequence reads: CASSISSGGANVLTF. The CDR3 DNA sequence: TGTGCCAGTAGTATCTCCTCAGGTGGGGCCAACGTCCTGACTTTC. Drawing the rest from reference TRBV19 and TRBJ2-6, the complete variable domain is DGGITQSPKYLFRKEGQNVTLSCEQNLNHDAMYWYRQDPGQGLRLIYYSQIVNDFQKGDIAEGYSVSREKKESFPLTVTSAQKNPTAFYLCASSISSGGANVLTFGAGSRLTVL.

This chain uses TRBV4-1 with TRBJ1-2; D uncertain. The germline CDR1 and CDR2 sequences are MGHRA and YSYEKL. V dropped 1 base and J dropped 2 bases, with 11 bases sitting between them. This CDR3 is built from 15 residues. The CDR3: CASSQGPDGNYGYTF. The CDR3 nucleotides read TGCGCCAGCAGCCAAGGGCCCGACGGCAACTATGGCTACACCTTC.

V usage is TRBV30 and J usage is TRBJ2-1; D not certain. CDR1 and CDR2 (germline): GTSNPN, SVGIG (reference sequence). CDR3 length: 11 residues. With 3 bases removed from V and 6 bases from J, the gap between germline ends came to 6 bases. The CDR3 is CAWRQRNEQFF. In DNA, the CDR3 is TGTGCCTGGAGACAGCGCAATGAGCAGTTCTTC.

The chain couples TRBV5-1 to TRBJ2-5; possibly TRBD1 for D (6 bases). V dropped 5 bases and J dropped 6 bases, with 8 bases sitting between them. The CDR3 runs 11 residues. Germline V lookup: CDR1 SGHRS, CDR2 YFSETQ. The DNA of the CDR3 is TGCGCCAGCAGGGACAGTCAGACCCAGTACTTC. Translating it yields CASRDSQTQYF. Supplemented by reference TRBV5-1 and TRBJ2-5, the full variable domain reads KAGVTQTPRYLIKTRGQQVTLSCSPISGHRSVSWYQQTPGQGLQFLFEYFSETQRNKGNFPGRFSGRQFSNSRSEMNVSTLELGDSALYLCASRDSQTQYFGPGTRLLVL.

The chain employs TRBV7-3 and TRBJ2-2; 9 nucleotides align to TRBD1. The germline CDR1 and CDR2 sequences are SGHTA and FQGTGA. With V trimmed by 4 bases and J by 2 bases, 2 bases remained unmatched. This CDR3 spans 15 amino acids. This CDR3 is CASSWDRANTGELFF. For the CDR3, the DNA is TGTGCCAGCAGCTGGGACAGGGCTAACACCGGGGAGCTGTTTTTT.

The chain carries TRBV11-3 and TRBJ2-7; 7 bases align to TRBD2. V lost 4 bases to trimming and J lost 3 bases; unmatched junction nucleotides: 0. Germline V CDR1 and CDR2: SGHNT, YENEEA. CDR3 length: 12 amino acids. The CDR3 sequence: CASSSGGYEQYF. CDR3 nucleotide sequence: TGTGCCAGCAGCTCGGGGGGCTACGAGCAGTACTTC.

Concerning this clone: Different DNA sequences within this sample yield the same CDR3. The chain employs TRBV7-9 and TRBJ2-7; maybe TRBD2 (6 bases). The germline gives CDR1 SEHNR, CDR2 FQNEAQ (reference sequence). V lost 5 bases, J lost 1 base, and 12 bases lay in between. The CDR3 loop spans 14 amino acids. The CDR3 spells CASSLGTGSYEQYF. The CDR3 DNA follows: TGTGCCAGCAGCCTTGGGACTGGGTCCTACGAGCAGTACTTC.

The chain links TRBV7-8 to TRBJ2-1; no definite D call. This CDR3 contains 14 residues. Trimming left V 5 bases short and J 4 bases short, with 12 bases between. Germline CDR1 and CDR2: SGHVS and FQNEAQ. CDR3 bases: TGTGCCAGCAGCCTCGGACCTACGTACAATGAGCAGTTCTTC. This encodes CASSLGPTYNEQFF. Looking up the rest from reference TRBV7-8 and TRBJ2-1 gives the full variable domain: GAGVSQSPRYKVAKRGQDVALRCDPISGHVSLFWYQQALGQGPEFLTYFQNEAQLDKSGLPSDRFFAERPEGSVSTLKIQRTQQEDSAVYLCASSLGPTYNEQFFGPGTRLTVL.

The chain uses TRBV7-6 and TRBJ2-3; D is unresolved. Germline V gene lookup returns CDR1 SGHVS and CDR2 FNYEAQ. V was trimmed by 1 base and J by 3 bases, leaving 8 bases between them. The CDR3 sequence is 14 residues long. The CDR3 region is CASSLGVRTDTQYF. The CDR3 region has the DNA TGTGCCAGCAGCTTAGGCGTCAGGACAGATACGCAGTATTTT.

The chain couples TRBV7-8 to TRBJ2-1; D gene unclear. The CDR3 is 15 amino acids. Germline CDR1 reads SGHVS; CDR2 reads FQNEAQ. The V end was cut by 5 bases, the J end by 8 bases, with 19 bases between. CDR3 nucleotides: TGTGCCAGCAGCCATCGTCCGCAGACGAACTATGAGCAGTTCTTC. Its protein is CASSHRPQTNYEQFF.

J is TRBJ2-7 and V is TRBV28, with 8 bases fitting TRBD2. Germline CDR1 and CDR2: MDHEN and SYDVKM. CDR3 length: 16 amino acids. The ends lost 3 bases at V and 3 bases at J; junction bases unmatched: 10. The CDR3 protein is CASSFTLGRGGYEQYF. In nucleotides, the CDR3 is TGTGCCAGCAGTTTCACGCTCGGGAGGGGAGGCTACGAGCAGTACTTC.

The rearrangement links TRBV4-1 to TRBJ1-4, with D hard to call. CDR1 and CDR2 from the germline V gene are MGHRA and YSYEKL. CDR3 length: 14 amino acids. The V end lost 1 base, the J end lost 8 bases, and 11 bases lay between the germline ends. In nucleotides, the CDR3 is TGCGCCAGCAGCCAAGGCATGGGAGACGAAAAACTGTTTTTT. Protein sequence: CASSQGMGDEKLFF.

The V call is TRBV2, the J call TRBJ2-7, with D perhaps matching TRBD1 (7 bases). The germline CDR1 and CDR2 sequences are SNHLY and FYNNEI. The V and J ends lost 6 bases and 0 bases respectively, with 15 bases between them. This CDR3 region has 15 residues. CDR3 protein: CASSIQGGNSYEQYF. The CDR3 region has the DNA TGTGCCAGCAGCATTCAGGGGGGCAACTCCTACGAGCAGTACTTC.

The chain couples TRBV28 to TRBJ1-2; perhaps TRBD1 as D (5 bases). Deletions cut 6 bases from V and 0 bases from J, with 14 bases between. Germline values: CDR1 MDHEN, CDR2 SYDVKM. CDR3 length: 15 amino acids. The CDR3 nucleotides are TGTGCCAGCAGCCCGGGGACGGGGCCTAACTATGGCTACACCTTC. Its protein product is CASSPGTGPNYGYTF.